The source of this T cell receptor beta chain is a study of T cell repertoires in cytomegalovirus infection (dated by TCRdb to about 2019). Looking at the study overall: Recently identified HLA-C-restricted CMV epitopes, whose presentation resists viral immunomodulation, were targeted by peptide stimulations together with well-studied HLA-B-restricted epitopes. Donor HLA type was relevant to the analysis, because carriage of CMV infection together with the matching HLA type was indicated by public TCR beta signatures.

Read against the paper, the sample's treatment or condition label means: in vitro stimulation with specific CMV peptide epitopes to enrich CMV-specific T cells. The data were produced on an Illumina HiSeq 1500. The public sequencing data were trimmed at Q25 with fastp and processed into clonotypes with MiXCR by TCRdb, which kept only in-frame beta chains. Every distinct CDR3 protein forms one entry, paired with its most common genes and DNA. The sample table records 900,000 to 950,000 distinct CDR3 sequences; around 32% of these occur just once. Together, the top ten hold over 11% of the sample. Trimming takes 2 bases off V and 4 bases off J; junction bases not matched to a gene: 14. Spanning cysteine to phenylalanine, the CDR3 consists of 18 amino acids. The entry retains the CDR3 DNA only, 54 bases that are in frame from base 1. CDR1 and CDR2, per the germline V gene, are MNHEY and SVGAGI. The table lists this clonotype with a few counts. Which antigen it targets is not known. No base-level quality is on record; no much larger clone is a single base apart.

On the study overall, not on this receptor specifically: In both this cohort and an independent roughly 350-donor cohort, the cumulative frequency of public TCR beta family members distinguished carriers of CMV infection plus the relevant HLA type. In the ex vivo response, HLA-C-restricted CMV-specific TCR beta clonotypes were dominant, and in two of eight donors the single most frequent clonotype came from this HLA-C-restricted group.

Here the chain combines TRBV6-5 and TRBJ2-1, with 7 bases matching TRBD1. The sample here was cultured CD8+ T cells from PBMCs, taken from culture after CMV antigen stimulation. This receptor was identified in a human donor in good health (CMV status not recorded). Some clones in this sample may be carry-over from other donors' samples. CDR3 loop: CASSYTSPDRVPYNEQFF. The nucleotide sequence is TGTGCCAGCAGTTACACCTCTCCCGACAGGGTCCCGTACAATGAGCAGTTCTTC.